A selection of T cell receptor beta chains follows, all from one sample in a study of blood T cell repertoires in COVID-19. The assay was immunoSEQ multiplex PCR, and TCRdb's table has in-frame clones only and misses some. The sample holds fewer than 75,000 clones; around nine tenths are singletons and the top ten take roughly 1.5%. The sample consisted of peripheral blood. Source of these receptors: a man aged 55 to 70 with acute or convalescent COVID-19. CDR3s include the opening cysteine and the closing phenylalanine or tryptophan.

v_gene	j_gene	CDR3aa
TRBV27	TRBJ1-4	CARLQGSVNEKLFF
TRBV7-8	TRBJ2-7	CASSLAAGGLSYEQYF
TRBV11-2	TRBJ1-4	CASSPGTQEANEKLFF
TRBV6-5	TRBJ2-1	CASSYEAAPNEQFF
TRBV2	TRBJ1-5	CASRGGRSNQPQHF
TRBV5-6	TRBJ1-6	CASSLFGLPFKENSPLHF
TRBV3-1/TRBV3-2	TRBJ2-2	CASSHSDTGELFF
TRBV6-5	TRBJ1-6	CATTTDYYNSPLHF
TRBV3-1/TRBV3-2	TRBJ1-1	CASSRGSGDAEAFF
TRBV27	TRBJ2-1	CASRPLGGSTEQFF
TRBV6-5	TRBJ1-5	CASSTLLREPQHF
TRBV5-1	TRBJ2-7	CASRLDRGYEQYF
TRBV19	TRBJ2-3	CASSTPPTGARVDTQYF
TRBV9	TRBJ1-2	CASSTRNNYGYTF
TRBV6-5	TRBJ1-6	CASTNKGAGNSPLHF
TRBV3-1/TRBV3-2	TRBJ1-1	CASRTGGTEAFF
TRBV27	TRBJ2-4	CASSALTGTLAKNIQYF
TRBV10-3	TRBJ1-2	CAISESADNYGYTF
TRBV7-3	TRBJ1-1	CASSLTQNTEAFF
TRBV4-1	TRBJ1-6	CASSQDSDRFYNSPLHF
TRBV7-9	TRBJ1-6	CAGGTLDFFNSPLHF
TRBV19	TRBJ2-1	CASREGARFNEQFF
TRBV5-1	TRBJ1-2	CASTSDRGINYGYTF
TRBV5-1	TRBJ1-5	CASSSGQGNQPQHF
TRBV11-2	TRBJ1-3	CASREGQGLTGNTIYF
TRBV10-3	TRBJ1-5	CAISITGVNQPQHF
TRBV5-1	TRBJ2-7	CASSPRGVPDEQYF
TRBV6-1	TRBJ2-1	CASSEQNYNNEQFF
TRBV5-1	TRBJ1-4	CASSRDRTNEKLFF